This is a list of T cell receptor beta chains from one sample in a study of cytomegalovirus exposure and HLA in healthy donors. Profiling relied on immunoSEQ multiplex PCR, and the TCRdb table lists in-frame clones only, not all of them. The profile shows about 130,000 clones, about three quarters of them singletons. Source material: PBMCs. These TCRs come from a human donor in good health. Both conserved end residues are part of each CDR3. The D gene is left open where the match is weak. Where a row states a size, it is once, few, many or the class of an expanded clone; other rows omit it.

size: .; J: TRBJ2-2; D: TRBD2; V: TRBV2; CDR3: CASRPRTSGRANTGELFF; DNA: TGTGCCAGCAGACCGAGGACTAGCGGGAGGGCGAACACCGGGGAGCTGTTTTTT
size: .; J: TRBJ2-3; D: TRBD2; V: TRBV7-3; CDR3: CASRLAGGSNTQYF; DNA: TGTGCCAGCAGGTTAGCGGGAGGCAGTAATACGCAGTATTTT
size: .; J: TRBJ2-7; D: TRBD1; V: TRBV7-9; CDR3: CASSLGQNLYEQYF; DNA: TGTGCCAGCAGCCTGGGACAGAACCTCTACGAGCAGTACTTC
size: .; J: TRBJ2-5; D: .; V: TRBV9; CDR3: CASSATVTPIQETQYF; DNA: TGTGCCAGCAGCGCGACAGTTACACCCATCCAAGAGACCCAGTACTTC
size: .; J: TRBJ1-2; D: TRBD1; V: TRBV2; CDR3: CASSSPLGTGEGYTF; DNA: TGTGCCAGCAGTAGCCCTTTAGGGACAGGGGAAGGCTACACCTTC
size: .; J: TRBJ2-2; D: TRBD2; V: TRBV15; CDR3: CATSSVGTRNTGELFF; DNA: TGTGCCACCAGCAGCGTTGGGACTAGGAACACCGGGGAGCTGTTTTTT
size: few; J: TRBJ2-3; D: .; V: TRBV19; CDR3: CASSWSGSTDTQYF; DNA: TGTGCCAGTAGTTGGTCGGGGAGCACAGATACGCAGTATTTT
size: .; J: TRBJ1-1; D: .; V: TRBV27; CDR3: CASSLMSNSGTEAFF; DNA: TGTGCCAGCAGTTTAATGTCGAATTCGGGGACTGAAGCTTTCTTT
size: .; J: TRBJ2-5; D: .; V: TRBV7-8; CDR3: CASSLAGGTQYF; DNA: TGTGCCAGCAGCTTAGCAGGGGGGACCCAGTACTTC
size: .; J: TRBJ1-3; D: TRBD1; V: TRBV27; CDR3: CASSLQGQAGNTIYF; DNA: TGTGCCAGCAGTTTACAAGGACAGGCCGGAAACACCATATATTTT
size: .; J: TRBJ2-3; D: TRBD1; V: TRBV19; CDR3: CASRGQGESTDTQYF; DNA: TGTGCCAGTAGAGGACAGGGGGAGAGCACAGATACGCAGTATTTT
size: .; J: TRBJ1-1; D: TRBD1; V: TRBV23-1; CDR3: CASSQSRKIGTENTEAFF; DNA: TGCGCCAGCAGTCAATCGCGGAAGATCGGGACAGAGAACACTGAAGCTTTCTTT
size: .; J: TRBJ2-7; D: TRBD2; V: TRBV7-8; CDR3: CASRLAGGGSYEQYF; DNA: TGTGCCAGCAGACTAGCGGGGGGCGGATCCTACGAGCAGTACTTC
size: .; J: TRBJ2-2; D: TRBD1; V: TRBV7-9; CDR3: CASGDSPNTGELFF; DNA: TGTGCCAGTGGGGACAGCCCGAACACCGGGGAGCTGTTTTTT
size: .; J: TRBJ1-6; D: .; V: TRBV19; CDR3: CASSQTGQYNSPLHF; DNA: TGTGCCAGTAGCCAAACGGGACAATATAATTCACCCCTCCACTTT
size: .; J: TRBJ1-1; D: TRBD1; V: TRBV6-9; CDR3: CASSYHVGQRSEAFF; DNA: TGTGCCAGCAGTTATCACGTGGGACAGCGATCTGAAGCTTTCTTT
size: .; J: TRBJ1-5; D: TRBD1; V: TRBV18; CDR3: CASSPQVGQASNQPQHF; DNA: TGTGCCAGCTCACCACAAGTTGGACAGGCTAGCAATCAGCCCCAGCATTTT
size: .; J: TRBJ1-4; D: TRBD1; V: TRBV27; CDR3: CASSLSQGGYEKLFF; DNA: TGTGCCAGCAGTTTATCACAGGGGGGATACGAAAAACTGTTTTTT
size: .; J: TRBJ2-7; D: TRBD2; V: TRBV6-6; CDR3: CASSPPAGDEQYF; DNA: TGTGCCAGCAGCCCTCCCGCGGGGGACGAGCAGTACTTC
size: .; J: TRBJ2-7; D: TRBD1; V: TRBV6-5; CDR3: CASSKTGGDYEQYF; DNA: TGTGCCAGCAGCAAAACAGGGGGCGACTACGAGCAGTACTTC
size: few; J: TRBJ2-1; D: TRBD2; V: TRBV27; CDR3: CASSWSGGANEQFF; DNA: TGTGCCAGCAGTTGGAGCGGGGGGGCGAATGAGCAGTTCTTC
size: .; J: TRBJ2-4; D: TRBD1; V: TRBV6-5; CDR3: CASSYRGLAKNIQYF; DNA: TGTGCCAGCAGTTACAGGGGGCTAGCCAAAAACATTCAGTACTTC
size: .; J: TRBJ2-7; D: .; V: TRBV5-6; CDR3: CASSFRVARSYEQYF; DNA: TGTGCCAGCAGCTTTCGCGTGGCCAGGTCCTACGAGCAGTACTTC
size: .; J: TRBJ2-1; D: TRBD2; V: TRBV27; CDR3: CASSLASGRVDEQFF; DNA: TGTGCCAGCAGCCTTGCTAGCGGGAGAGTTGATGAGCAGTTCTTC
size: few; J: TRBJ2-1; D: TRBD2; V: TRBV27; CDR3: CASSPRLAGGYNEQFF; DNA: TGTGCCAGCAGTCCGAGACTAGCGGGAGGTTACAATGAGCAGTTCTTC